This is a list of T cell receptor beta chains from one sample in a study of cytomegalovirus exposure and HLA in healthy donors. Profiling relied on immunoSEQ multiplex PCR, and the TCRdb table lists in-frame clones only, not all of them. The sample has around 200,000 clones, roughly 80% seen once. Sequencing input: PBMCs. The receptors shown here come from a man aged 50 to 59 in good health and CMV-seronegative. Both conserved end residues are part of each CDR3. A D gene is named only where the DNA matches it firmly. Size is omitted from some rows. Given values are once, few, many or a class for expanded clones.

V	size	D	J	CDR3	DNA
TRBV7-2	once	TRBD1	TRBJ1-4	CASSDTDRVLNEKLFF	TGTGCCAGCAGCGACACCGACAGGGTACTTAATGAAAAACTGTTTTTT
TRBV4-1	.	.	TRBJ1-4	CASSHPKGETNEKLFF	TGCGCCAGCAGCCACCCCAAGGGGGAAACTAATGAAAAACTGTTTTTT
TRBV9	.	TRBD1	TRBJ1-1	CASSPGDRSTEAFF	TGTGCCAGCAGCCCTGGGGACAGGAGCACTGAAGCTTTCTTT
TRBV18	.	TRBD2	TRBJ2-3	CASSPWGLADTDTQYF	TGTGCCAGCTCACCCTGGGGACTAGCGGACACAGATACGCAGTATTTT
TRBV9	.	.	TRBJ1-3	CASSPSTGTIYF	TGTGCCAGCAGCCCAAGCACGGGGACCATATATTTT
TRBV4-3	once	.	TRBJ1-6	CASSEGRWQGPNSPLHF	TGCGCCAGCAGCGAAGGGCGCTGGCAGGGTCCGAATTCACCCCTCCACTTT
TRBV9	few	TRBD2	TRBJ2-5	CASSVGGGGAGETQYF	TGTGCCAGCAGCGTAGGGGGCGGGGGGGCTGGAGAGACCCAGTACTTC
TRBV19	.	.	TRBJ1-2	CASSPLGGTLRDYGYTF	TGTGCCAGTAGTCCCCTGGGGGGAACCCTGCGGGACTATGGCTACACCTTC
TRBV7-8	.	TRBD2	TRBJ2-2	CASSLAPRGSTGELFF	TGTGCCAGCAGCTTAGCCCCGCGGGGGTCGACCGGGGAGCTGTTTTTT
TRBV6-1	.	TRBD1	TRBJ2-5	CASSEQRQGAVGETQYF	TGTGCCAGCAGTGAACAACGGCAGGGGGCGGTCGGGGAGACCCAGTACTTC
TRBV15	.	TRBD1	TRBJ2-4	CATSRDRGLENIQYF	TGTGCCACCAGCAGAGACAGGGGGTTGGAAAACATTCAGTACTTC
TRBV4-3	.	.	TRBJ1-1	CASSLALGTEAFF	TGCGCCAGCAGCCTCGCCCTAGGTACTGAAGCTTTCTTT
TRBV4-2	.	.	TRBJ2-3	CASSHLDGGLTDTQYF	TGTGCCAGCAGCCACCTAGACGGGGGACTCACAGATACGCAGTATTTT
TRBV7-3	.	.	TRBJ2-7	CASSDLYEQYF	TGTGCCAGCAGCGACTTATACGAGCAGTACTTC
TRBV7-8	.	TRBD1	TRBJ1-1	CASSLDLDRGFLMNTEAFF	TGTGCCAGCAGCTTAGATCTGGACAGGGGCTTCCTTATGAACACTGAAGCTTTCTTT
TRBV4-1	.	.	TRBJ1-6	CASSRVVEAASYNSPLHF	TGCGCCAGCAGCCGTGTCGTGGAGGCAGCTTCCTATAATTCACCCCTCCACTTT
TRBV7-9	.	.	TRBJ2-1	CASSLVSGRTEQFF	TGTGCCAGCAGCTTAGTGTCAGGGCGGACTGAGCAGTTCTTC
TRBV4-1	.	TRBD2	TRBJ2-1	CASSQVGREGQFF	TGCGCCAGCAGCCAAGTGGGCAGGGAGGGGCAGTTCTTC
TRBV30	.	TRBD1	TRBJ1-2	CAWDRGPGDYGYTF	TGTGCCTGGGACAGGGGACCCGGGGATTATGGCTACACCTTC
TRBV6-5	.	TRBD2	TRBJ2-3	CASSYSTSGARDTQYF	TGTGCCAGCAGTTACTCTACTAGCGGGGCGAGAGATACGCAGTATTTT
TRBV5-1	.	.	TRBJ2-6	CASSLEASGANVLTF	TGCGCCAGCAGCTTGGAAGCCTCTGGGGCCAACGTCCTGACTTTC
TRBV27	.	.	TRBJ2-3	CASRLTVTDTQYF	TGTGCCAGCAGATTGACAGTCACAGATACGCAGTATTTT
TRBV19	.	.	TRBJ1-5	CASSPHQYSNQPQHF	TGTGCCAGTAGCCCCCACCAGTATAGCAATCAGCCCCAGCATTTT